Listed below are T cell receptor beta chains from one sample, sequenced in a study of cytomegalovirus exposure and HLA in healthy donors. Method: immunoSEQ multiplex PCR; TCRdb's copy keeps in-frame clones and lacks some. The data hold under 150,000 clones, with approximately 78% observed a single time. Sequencing was performed on PBMCs. The receptor set was obtained from a woman in her 40s in good health and CMV-seropositive. The CDR3 runs from the conserved cysteine through the conserved F or W. D genes are given only for firm matches. Expanded clones are given a class, and other clones once, few, many or no size at all.

V	length	size	D	J	CDR3	DNA
TRBV5-4	15	NA	TRBD1	TRBJ2-5	CASSPRTGEQETQYF	TGTGCCAGCAGCCCGCGGACAGGCGAACAAGAGACCCAGTACTTC
TRBV19	14	NA	NA	TRBJ1-2	CASSTDRKIYGYTF	TGTGCCAGTAGTACCGACAGAAAAATCTATGGCTACACCTTC
TRBV6-5	15	NA	NA	TRBJ2-7	CASSHGGGLSYEQYF	TGTGCCAGCAGCCACGGGGGAGGTTTGAGCTACGAGCAGTACTTC
TRBV5-6	14	once	NA	TRBJ2-7	CASSLAGGVYEQYF	TGTGCCAGCAGCTTGGCTGGGGGCGTTTACGAGCAGTACTTC
TRBV9	14	once	TRBD2	TRBJ2-7	CASSPRASGYEQYF	TGTGCCAGCAGCCCAAGAGCTAGCGGCTACGAGCAGTACTTC
TRBV7-2	15	NA	NA	TRBJ2-5	CASTVGATSQETQYF	TGTGCCAGCACCGTAGGGGCTACATCACAAGAGACCCAGTACTTC
TRBV5-1	15	NA	TRBD1	TRBJ2-3	CASSQPLDRTDTQYF	TGCGCCAGCAGTCAACCTCTGGACAGGACAGATACGCAGTATTTT
TRBV14	14	NA	NA	TRBJ2-7	CASSQELPPYEQYF	TGTGCCAGCAGCCAAGAACTGCCACCCTACGAGCAGTACTTC
TRBV5-4	14	NA	NA	TRBJ1-2	CASSLGQGSYGYTF	TGTGCCAGCAGCTTGGGGCAGGGGAGCTATGGCTACACCTTC
TRBV5-6	13	NA	NA	TRBJ1-6	CASSDLGSSPLHF	TGTGCCAGCAGCGACCTCGGGAGCTCACCCCTCCACTTT
TRBV7-9	12	once	NA	TRBJ1-2	CSSSSISYGYTF	TGTTCCAGCAGCTCAATTAGCTATGGCTACACCTTC
TRBV4-2	19	NA	TRBD2	TRBJ2-2	CASSQGGLGLAGNTGELFF	TGTGCCAGCAGCCAAGGAGGTCTCGGTCTAGCGGGAAACACCGGGGAGCTGTTTTTT
TRBV9	13	NA	NA	TRBJ1-1	CASGRQPYTEAFF	TGTGCCAGCGGTAGACAGCCCTACACTGAAGCTTTCTTT
TRBV15	14	NA	TRBD2	TRBJ2-5	CATSRDRGGRTQYF	TGTGCCACCAGCAGAGATCGGGGGGGACGGACCCAGTACTTC
TRBV7-3	15	once	TRBD1	TRBJ2-7	CASSLGTGGTYEQYF	TGTGCCAGCAGCTTAGGGACAGGGGGTACCTACGAGCAGTACTTC
TRBV9	16	NA	NA	TRBJ2-3	CASSVGGGGRTDTQYF	TGTGCCAGCAGCGTAGGAGGGGGGGGGCGGACAGATACGCAGTATTTT
TRBV15	13	NA	NA	TRBJ2-1	CATSERAHVEQFF	TGTGCCACCAGCGAGCGGGCGCATGTGGAGCAGTTCTTC
TRBV6-6	12	NA	NA	TRBJ2-3	CASRIRGDTQYF	TGTGCCAGCAGAATTAGGGGGGATACGCAGTATTTT
TRBV5-1	13	NA	NA	TRBJ1-1	CASSLTPNTEAFF	TGCGCCAGCAGCCTTACACCTAACACTGAAGCTTTCTTT
TRBV19	14	NA	NA	TRBJ1-2	CASSISTANYGYTF	TGTGCCAGTAGTATCTCGACAGCTAACTATGGCTACACCTTC
TRBV5-4	12	NA	NA	TRBJ1-5	CASSSIGQPQHF	TGTGCCAGCAGCTCCATCGGTCAGCCCCAGCATTTT
TRBV25-1	17	NA	TRBD1	TRBJ1-2	CASSGVTPGQGTYGYTF	TGTGCCAGCAGTGGAGTAACTCCGGGACAGGGGACGTATGGCTACACCTTC
TRBV9	14	NA	TRBD1	TRBJ1-4	CASSRTGKTEKLFF	TGTGCCAGCAGTAGGACAGGAAAGACTGAAAAACTGTTTTTT
TRBV6-5	15	NA	TRBD1	TRBJ1-2	CASSQPGQGHYGYPF	TGTGCCAGCAGTCAACCGGGACAGGGACACTATGGCTACCCCTTC
TRBV28	15	once	TRBD2	TRBJ2-1	CASSPGTIPYNEQFF	TGTGCCAGCAGTCCCGGGACTATCCCATACAATGAGCAGTTCTTC
TRBV6-1	12	NA	TRBD1	TRBJ2-7	CAAGQGPYEQYF	TGTGCCGCCGGACAGGGACCCTACGAGCAGTACTTC
TRBV5-4	15	NA	TRBD2	TRBJ2-2	CASSLGGRDTGELFF	TGTGCCAGCAGCTTGGGCGGGAGGGACACCGGGGAGCTGTTTTTT
TRBV7-8	14	NA	NA	TRBJ1-5	CASSLGGANQPQHF	TGTGCCAGCAGCTTAGGCGGGGCAAATCAGCCCCAGCATTTT
TRBV20-1	11	NA	NA	TRBJ1-1	CSAKEATEAFF	TGCAGTGCTAAGGAGGCCACTGAAGCTTTCTTT
TRBV7-2	14	NA	NA	TRBJ1-4	CASSLVTGGEKLFF	TGTGCCAGCAGCTTAGTTACAGGCGGTGAAAAACTGTTTTTT
TRBV6-1	13	NA	NA	TRBJ1-1	CASSERQGGEAFF	TGTGCCAGCAGTGAACGGCAGGGTGGTGAAGCTTTCTTT
TRBV5-1	14	NA	NA	TRBJ2-2	CASSAKTDTGELFF	TGCGCCAGCAGCGCTAAGACAGACACCGGGGAGCTGTTTTTT
TRBV6-5	11	NA	NA	TRBJ1-1	CASNQGGRAFF	TGTGCCAGCAACCAAGGGGGTAGGGCTTTCTTT
TRBV6-5	14	NA	NA	TRBJ2-7	CASSAGTFTYEQYF	TGTGCCAGCAGTGCCGGGACTTTCACCTACGAGCAGTACTTC
TRBV6-1	15	NA	TRBD2	TRBJ2-5	CASSEKREWVETQYF	TGTGCCAGCAGTGAGAAGCGGGAGTGGGTCGAGACCCAGTACTTC